This entry is about one T cell receptor beta chain. Its specificity is not known. Data came from immunoSEQ multiplex PCR; TCRdb stores just in-frame clones and leaves some out. The table lists around 35,000 clones, under 90% of them singletons. The sample originates from a study of T cells in narcolepsy. Overall study context: Patients with NT1 or NT2 and healthy control donors were enrolled. Points from the study as a whole: In some patient and control memory CD4+ samples, autoreactive clones were absent. Blood of same and different patients, but not healthy controls, reportedly held recurring autoreactive clonotypes.

This CDR3 is 16 amino acids long. Germline V gives CDR1 SGHTA, CDR2 FQGNSA. J was trimmed by 5 bases and V by 2 bases; bases with no gene match: 7. The receptor was derived from a human donor with narcolepsy. The genes are TRBV7-2 and TRBJ2-4; TRBD2 aligns across 9 bases. The sample consisted of CD45RA- memory CD4+ T cells from PBMCs. The CDR3 sequence: CASSLSSGVGQNIQYF. The CDR3 nucleotides are TGTGCCAGCAGCTTATCTAGCGGGGTCGGCCAAAACATTCAGTACTTC.